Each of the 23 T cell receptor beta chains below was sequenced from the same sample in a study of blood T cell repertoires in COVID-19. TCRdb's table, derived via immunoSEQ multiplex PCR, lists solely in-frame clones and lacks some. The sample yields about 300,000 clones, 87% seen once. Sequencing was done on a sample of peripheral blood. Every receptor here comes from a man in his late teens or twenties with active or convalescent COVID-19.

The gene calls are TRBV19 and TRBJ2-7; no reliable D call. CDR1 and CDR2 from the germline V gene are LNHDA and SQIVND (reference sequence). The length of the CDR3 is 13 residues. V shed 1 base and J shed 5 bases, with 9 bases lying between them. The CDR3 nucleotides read TGTGCCAGTAGTATAGGCCTCTACGACGAGCAGTACTTC. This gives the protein CASSIGLYDEQYF.

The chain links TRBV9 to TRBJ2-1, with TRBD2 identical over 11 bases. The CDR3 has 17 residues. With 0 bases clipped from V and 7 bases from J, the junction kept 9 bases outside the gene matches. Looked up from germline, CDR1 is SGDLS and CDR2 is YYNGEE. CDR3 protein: CASSVAILAGAGNEQFF. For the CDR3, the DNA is TGTGCCAGCAGCGTAGCTATACTAGCGGGAGCTGGGAATGAGCAGTTCTTC.

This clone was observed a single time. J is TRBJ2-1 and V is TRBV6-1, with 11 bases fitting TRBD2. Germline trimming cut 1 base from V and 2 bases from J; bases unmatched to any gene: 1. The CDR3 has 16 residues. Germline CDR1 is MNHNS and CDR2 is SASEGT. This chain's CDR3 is CASSEEGLAAYNEQFF. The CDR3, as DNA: TGTGCCAGCAGTGAAGAGGGACTAGCGGCCTACAATGAGCAGTTCTTC.

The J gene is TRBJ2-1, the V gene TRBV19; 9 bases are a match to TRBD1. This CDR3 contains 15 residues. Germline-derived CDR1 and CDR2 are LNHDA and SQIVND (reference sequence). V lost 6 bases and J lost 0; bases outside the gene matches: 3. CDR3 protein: CASSPGQGSYNEQFF. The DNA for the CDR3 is TGTGCCAGTAGCCCGGGACAGGGCTCCTACAATGAGCAGTTCTTC.

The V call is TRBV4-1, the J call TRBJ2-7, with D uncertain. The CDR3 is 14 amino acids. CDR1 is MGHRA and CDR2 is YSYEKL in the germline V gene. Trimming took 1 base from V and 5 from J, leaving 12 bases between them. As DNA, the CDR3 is TGCGCCAGCAGCCAAGGGGTAGCTCGCGACGAGCAGTACTTC. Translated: CASSQGVARDEQYF.

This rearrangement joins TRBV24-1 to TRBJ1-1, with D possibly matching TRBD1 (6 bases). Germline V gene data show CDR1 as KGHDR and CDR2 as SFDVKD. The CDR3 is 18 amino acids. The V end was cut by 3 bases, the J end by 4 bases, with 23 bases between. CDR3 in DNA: TGTGCCACCAGTGATCGGGCTCCGTATACAGGGTTACGCACTGAAGCTTTCTTT. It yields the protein CATSDRAPYTGLRTEAFF.

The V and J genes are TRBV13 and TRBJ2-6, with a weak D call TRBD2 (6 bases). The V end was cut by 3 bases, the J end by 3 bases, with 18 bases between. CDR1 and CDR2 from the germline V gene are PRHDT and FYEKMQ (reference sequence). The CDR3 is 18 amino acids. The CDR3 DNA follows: TGTGCCAGCAGCTTTATGGGGACTCTAGGTCGTGGGGCCAACGTCCTGACTTTC. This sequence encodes CASSFMGTLGRGANVLTF. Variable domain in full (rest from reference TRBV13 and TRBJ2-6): AAGVIQSPRHLIKEKRETATLKCYPIPRHDTVYWYQQGPGQDPQFLISFYEKMQSDKGSIPDRFSAQQFSDYHSELNMSSLELGDSALYFCASSFMGTLGRGANVLTFGAGSRLTVL.

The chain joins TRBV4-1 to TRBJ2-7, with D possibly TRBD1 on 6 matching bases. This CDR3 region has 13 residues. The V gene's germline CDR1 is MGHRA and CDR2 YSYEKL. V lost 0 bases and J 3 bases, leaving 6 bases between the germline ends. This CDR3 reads CASSQDRGYEQYF. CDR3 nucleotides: TGCGCCAGCAGCCAAGACAGGGGCTACGAGCAGTACTTC.

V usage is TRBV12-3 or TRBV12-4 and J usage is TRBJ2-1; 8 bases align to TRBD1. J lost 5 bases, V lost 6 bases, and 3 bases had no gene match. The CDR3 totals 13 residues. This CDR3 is CASRATGDNEQFF. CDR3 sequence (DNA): TGTGCCAGCAGGGCGACAGGGGACAATGAGCAGTTCTTC.

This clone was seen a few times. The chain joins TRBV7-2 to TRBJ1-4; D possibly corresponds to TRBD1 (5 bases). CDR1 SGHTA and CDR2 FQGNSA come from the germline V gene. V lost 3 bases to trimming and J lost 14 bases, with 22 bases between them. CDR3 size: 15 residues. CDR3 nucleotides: TGTGCCAGCAGCTTTTTGGGTCAGGGAACAATGGGGCTGTTTTTT. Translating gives CASSFLGQGTMGLFF.

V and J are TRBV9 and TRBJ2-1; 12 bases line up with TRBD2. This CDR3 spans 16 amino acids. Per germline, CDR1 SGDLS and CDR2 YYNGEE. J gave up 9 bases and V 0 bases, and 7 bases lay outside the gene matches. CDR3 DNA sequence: TGTGCCAGCAGCGTAGTGACTAGCGGGGGAGTTGCTGAGCAGTTCTTC. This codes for CASSVVTSGGVAEQFF.

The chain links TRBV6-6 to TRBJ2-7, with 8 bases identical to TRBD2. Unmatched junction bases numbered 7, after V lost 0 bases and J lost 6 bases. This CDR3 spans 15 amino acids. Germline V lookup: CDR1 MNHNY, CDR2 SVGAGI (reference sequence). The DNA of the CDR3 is TGTGCCAGCAGTTACTCGACGAGCGGGGGTGTCGAGCAGTACTTC. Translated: CASSYSTSGGVEQYF.

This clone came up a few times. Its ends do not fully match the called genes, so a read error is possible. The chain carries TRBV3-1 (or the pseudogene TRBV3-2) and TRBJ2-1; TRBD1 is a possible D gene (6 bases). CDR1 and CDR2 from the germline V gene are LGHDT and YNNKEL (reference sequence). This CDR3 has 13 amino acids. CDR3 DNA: TGTGCCAGCAGCCAAGATGTTAGAACAGGGATGCTCTTC. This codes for CASSQDVRTGMLF.

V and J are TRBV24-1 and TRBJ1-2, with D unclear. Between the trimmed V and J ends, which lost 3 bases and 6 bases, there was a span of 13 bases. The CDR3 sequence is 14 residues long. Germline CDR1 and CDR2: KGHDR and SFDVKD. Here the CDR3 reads CATSDSLVSNGYTF. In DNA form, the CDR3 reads TGTGCCACCAGTGATAGCCTGGTATCAAATGGCTACACCTTC.

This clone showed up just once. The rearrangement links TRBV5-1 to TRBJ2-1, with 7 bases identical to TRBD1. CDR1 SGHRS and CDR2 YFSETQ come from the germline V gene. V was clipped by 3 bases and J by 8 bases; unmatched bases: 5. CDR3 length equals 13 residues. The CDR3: CASSYGTADEQFF. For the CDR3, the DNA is TGCGCCAGCAGCTACGGGACAGCGGATGAGCAGTTCTTC. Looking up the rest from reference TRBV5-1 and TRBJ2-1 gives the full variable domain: KAGVTQTPRYLIKTRGQQVTLSCSPISGHRSVSWYQQTPGQGLQFLFEYFSETQRNKGNFPGRFSGRQFSNSRSEMNVSTLELGDSALYLCASSYGTADEQFFGPGTRLTVL.

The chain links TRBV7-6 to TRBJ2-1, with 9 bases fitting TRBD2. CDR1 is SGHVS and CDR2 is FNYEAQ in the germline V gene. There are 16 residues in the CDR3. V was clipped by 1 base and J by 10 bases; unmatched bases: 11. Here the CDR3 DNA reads TGTGCCAGCAGCTTAGGTGGCGGGGGGGCCCCTCCCGAGCAGTTCTTC. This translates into CASSLGGGGAPPEQFF.

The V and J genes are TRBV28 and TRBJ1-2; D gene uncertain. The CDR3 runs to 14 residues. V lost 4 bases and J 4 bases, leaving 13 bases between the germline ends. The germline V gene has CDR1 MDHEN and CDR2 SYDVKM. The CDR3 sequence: CASSSRTETYGYTF. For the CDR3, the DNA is TGTGCCAGCAGTTCCAGAACAGAAACCTATGGCTACACCTTC.

The CDR3 loop is CASSTGQPPYGYTF. The CDR3 region has the DNA TGTGCCAGCAGCACGGGACAGCCGCCCTATGGCTACACCTTC. The chain combines TRBV7-8 with TRBJ1-2; 7 nucleotides agree with TRBD1. Trimming at V came to 5 bases and at J to 4 bases, leaving 7 bases not matched to a gene. There are 14 residues in the CDR3. Per germline, CDR1 SGHVS and CDR2 FQNEAQ.

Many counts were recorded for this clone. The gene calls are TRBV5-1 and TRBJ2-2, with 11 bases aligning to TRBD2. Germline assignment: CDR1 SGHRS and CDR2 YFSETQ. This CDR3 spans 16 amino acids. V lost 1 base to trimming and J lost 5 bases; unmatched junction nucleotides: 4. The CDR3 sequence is CASSLTSGRGTGELFF. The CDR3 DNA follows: TGCGCCAGCAGCTTGACTAGCGGGAGAGGTACCGGGGAGCTGTTTTTT.

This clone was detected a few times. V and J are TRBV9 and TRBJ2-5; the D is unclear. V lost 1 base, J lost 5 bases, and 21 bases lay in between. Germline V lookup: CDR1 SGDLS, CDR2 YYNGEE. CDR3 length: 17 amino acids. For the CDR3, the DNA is TGTGCCAGCAGCGTAAGTGGGCAGGCGCCACCCCTGGAGACCCAGTACTTC. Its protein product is CASSVSGQAPPLETQYF.

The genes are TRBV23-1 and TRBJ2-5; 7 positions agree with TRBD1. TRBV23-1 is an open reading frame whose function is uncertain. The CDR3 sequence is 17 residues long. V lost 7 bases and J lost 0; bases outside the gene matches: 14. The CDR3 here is CASTSLYRGQYQETQYF. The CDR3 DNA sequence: TGCGCCAGCACGTCACTCTACAGGGGCCAATACCAAGAGACCCAGTACTTC.

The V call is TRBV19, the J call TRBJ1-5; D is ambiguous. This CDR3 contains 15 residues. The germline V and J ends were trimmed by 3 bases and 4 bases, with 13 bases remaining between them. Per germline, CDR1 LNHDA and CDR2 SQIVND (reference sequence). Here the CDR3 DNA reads TGTGCCAGTAGTATCCCAGACGGGTTTAATCAGCCCCAGCATTTT. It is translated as CASSIPDGFNQPQHF.

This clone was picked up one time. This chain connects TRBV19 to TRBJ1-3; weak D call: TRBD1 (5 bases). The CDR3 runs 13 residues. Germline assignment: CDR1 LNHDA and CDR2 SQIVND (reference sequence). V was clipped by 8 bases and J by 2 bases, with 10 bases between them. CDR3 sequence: CASLGGAGNTIYF. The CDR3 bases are TGTGCCAGTTTAGGAGGGGCTGGAAACACCATATATTTT.